Listed below are T cell receptor beta chains from one sample, sequenced in a study of beta chain features in type 1 diabetes. Clones were read by immunoSEQ multiplex PCR, and TCRdb kept only the in-frame ones, dropping some. This table holds 810,000 or so clones, about a sixth found once. The specimen sequenced was naive CD4+ T cells from blood. The receptors here all came from a woman aged 18-35 years in good health. Both conserved end residues are part of each CDR3. D genes are given only for firm matches. Only part of the rows carry a size: once, few, many, or a class if the clone is expanded.

V gene	D gene	clone size	J gene	CDR3 protein	CDR3 DNA
TRBV9	-	few	TRBJ2-6	CASSIGQSGANVLTF	TGTGCCAGCAGCATCGGACAGTCTGGGGCCAACGTCCTGACTTTC
TRBV7-2	-	-	TRBJ2-3	CASSLPRLVPDTQYF	TGTGCCAGCAGCTTACCTCGACTAGTTCCAGATACGCAGTATTTT
TRBV4-2	-	-	TRBJ2-1	CASSQPSVNEQFF	TGTGCCAGCAGCCAACCTAGCGTGAATGAGCAGTTCTTC
TRBV6-4	-	-	TRBJ1-5	CASSPTGSGNQPQHF	TGTGCCAGCAGCCCTACAGGGAGCGGCAATCAGCCCCAGCATTTT
TRBV10-3	-	-	TRBJ2-2	CATPTGRTNTGELFF	TGTGCCACACCCACAGGTCGGACGAACACCGGGGAGCTGTTTTTT
TRBV6-6	TRBD1	-	TRBJ1-5	CASSETGVQPQHF	TGTGCCAGCAGCGAGACAGGGGTTCAGCCCCAGCATTTT
TRBV7-2	-	-	TRBJ2-2	CASSFVGVGSGELFF	TGTGCCAGCAGCTTTGTAGGCGTCGGGAGCGGGGAGCTGTTTTTT
TRBV6-5	-	-	TRBJ2-7	CASRRTGDTAYEQYF	TGTGCCAGCAGGAGAACCGGGGACACCGCCTACGAGCAGTACTTC
TRBV7-9	-	-	TRBJ1-1	CASSLGTGPQAFF	TGTGCCAGCAGCTTAGGTACAGGGCCTCAGGCTTTCTTT
TRBV6-5	-	few	TRBJ1-3	CTTRSSSGNTIYF	TGTACCACCCGGTCAAGCTCTGGAAACACCATATATTTT
TRBV15	TRBD2	-	TRBJ2-7	CATSRSVAGVGYEQYF	TGTGCCACCAGCAGAAGTGTAGCGGGAGTGGGCTACGAGCAGTACTTC
TRBV5-6	TRBD1	-	TRBJ2-7	CASSQTGDLYEQYF	TGTGCCAGCAGCCAGACAGGGGATCTCTACGAGCAGTACTTC
TRBV19	-	-	TRBJ2-1	CASSMSSYNEQFF	TGTGCCAGTAGTATGAGCAGTTACAATGAGCAGTTCTTC
TRBV7-2	-	few	TRBJ2-3	CASSPGPRVTSTDTQYF	TGTGCCAGCAGCCCGGGGCCGAGAGTTACTAGCACAGATACGCAGTATTTT
TRBV9	TRBD1	few	TRBJ2-2	CASSVLGQGLGTGELFF	TGTGCCAGCAGCGTACTTGGACAGGGGTTGGGGACCGGGGAGCTGTTTTTT
TRBV5-1	-	few	TRBJ2-3	CASSLAHSTDTQYF	TGCGCCAGCAGCTTAGCGCACAGCACAGATACGCAGTATTTT
TRBV14	-	-	TRBJ2-5	CASSPRVRSGETQYF	TGTGCCAGCAGCCCCCGGGTTAGGAGTGGTGAGACCCAGTACTTC
TRBV9	TRBD2	few	TRBJ2-1	CASSVSGNFYNEQFF	TGTGCCAGCAGCGTTAGCGGGAACTTCTACAATGAGCAGTTCTTC
TRBV7-2	-	few	TRBJ2-7	CASSLGWGIYEQYF	TGTGCCAGCAGCTTAGGTTGGGGCATCTACGAGCAGTACTTC
TRBV4-1	TRBD1	few	TRBJ2-7	CASSQVPPRTGSYEQYF	TGCGCCAGCAGCCAAGTTCCCCCTCGGACAGGATCCTACGAGCAGTACTTC
TRBV5-1	-	few	TRBJ2-1	CASSLDAGTYNEQFF	TGCGCCAGCAGCTTGGACGCCGGGACCTACAATGAGCAGTTCTTC
TRBV14	TRBD2	few	TRBJ2-1	CASSQGLGSGRYEQFF	TGTGCCAGCAGCCAAGGTTTAGGCAGCGGGAGATATGAGCAGTTCTTC
TRBV6-6	-	many	TRBJ1-1	CASSRQENTEAFF	TGTGCCAGCAGCCGACAGGAGAACACTGAAGCTTTCTTT
TRBV29-1	-	-	TRBJ1-5	CSVQEHSNQPQHF	TGCAGCGTCCAGGAGCATAGCAATCAGCCCCAGCATTTT
TRBV7-2	-	-	TRBJ2-1	CASSPFDLEYTEQFF	TGTGCCAGCAGCCCCTTCGATTTGGAATACACTGAGCAGTTCTTC
TRBV10-3	-	-	TRBJ2-1	CATVDTNVNNEQFF	TGTGCCACTGTAGACACGAATGTCAACAATGAGCAGTTCTTC
TRBV11-2	TRBD1	-	TRBJ2-2	CASKIGQGHTGELFF	TGTGCCAGCAAAATCGGACAGGGCCACACCGGGGAGCTGTTTTTT
TRBV4-1	-	-	TRBJ1-1	CASSQDRTRVNTEAFF	TGCGCCAGCAGCCAAGATCGAACCAGGGTGAACACTGAAGCTTTCTTT
TRBV7-8	-	-	TRBJ2-7	CASSLVGGNSEQYF	TGTGCCAGCAGCTTAGTGGGGGGAAACTCCGAGCAGTACTTC
TRBV29-1	-	-	TRBJ2-3	CSARGRYLDTQYF	TGCAGCGCGAGAGGCAGGTACCTAGATACGCAGTATTTT
TRBV23-1	-	few	TRBJ2-7	CASSHQTCYEQYF	TGCGCCAGCAGTCACCAGACCTGCTACGAGCAGTACTTC
TRBV9	-	-	TRBJ2-2	CASSVVIDSGELFF	TGTGCCAGCAGCGTAGTAATAGACTCCGGGGAGCTGTTTTTT
TRBV11-2	TRBD2	few	TRBJ2-1	CASSRLAGPPNREQFF	TGTGCCAGCAGCCGCCTAGCGGGACCACCGAACAGGGAGCAGTTCTTC
TRBV29-1	TRBD2	few	TRBJ2-5	CSVNSVWTSGPQETQYF	TGCAGCGTTAATAGCGTCTGGACTAGCGGGCCTCAAGAGACCCAGTACTTC
TRBV20-1	-	-	TRBJ1-2	CSAEYGYTF	TGCAGTGCTGAATATGGCTACACCTTC
TRBV7-3	TRBD2	few	TRBJ2-5	CASSLLAGGGETQYF	TGTGCCAGCAGCCTCTTAGCGGGAGGTGGGGAGACCCAGTACTTC
TRBV7-2	TRBD2	few	TRBJ2-1	CASSLAAGGYNEQFF	TGTGCCAGCAGCTTGGCTGCGGGAGGATACAATGAGCAGTTCTTC
TRBV7-3	TRBD2	-	TRBJ2-1	CASSQKASGNSYNEQFF	TGTGCCAGCAGCCAGAAAGCTAGCGGCAACTCCTACAATGAGCAGTTCTTC
TRBV9	-	-	TRBJ2-7	CASSAEDGLTYEQYF	TGTGCCAGCAGCGCAGAGGACGGACTCACCTACGAGCAGTACTTC
TRBV27	-	-	TRBJ1-2	CASLSLSGRTNYGYTF	TGTGCCAGCCTCTCCCTTAGCGGTCGGACTAACTATGGCTACACCTTC
TRBV6-5	TRBD2	few	TRBJ2-1	CASRQGLAGGLIKFF	TGTGCCAGCAGGCAAGGACTAGCGGGAGGATTGATTAAGTTCTTC
TRBV7-9	-	few	TRBJ1-2	CASSLRGLRYTF	TGTGCCAGCAGCTTAAGAGGACTTCGCTACACCTTC